The 27 T cell receptor beta chains below were found in one sample sequenced in a study of blood T cell repertoires in COVID-19. The repertoire was sequenced with immunoSEQ multiplex PCR; TCRdb's copy has only in-frame clones and lacks some. The sample holds more than 250,000 clones, roughly 80% seen once. The sequencing input was PBMCs or T cells enriched from blood (not recorded which). These receptors were obtained from a man aged 35 to 55 who had been exposed to COVID-19.

The V gene is TRBV3-1 (or the pseudogene TRBV3-2), the J gene TRBJ2-7, with D maybe TRBD1 (5 bases). V lost 0 bases to trimming and J lost 7 bases, with 13 bases between them. The germline gives CDR1 LGHDT, CDR2 YNNKEL (reference sequence). The CDR3 length is 14 residues. The CDR3 here is CASSQDQGLKEQYF. The CDR3 coding sequence is TGTGCCAGCAGCCAAGATCAGGGATTGAAGGAGCAGTACTTC.

This chain joins TRBV7-8 and TRBJ2-1; D perhaps matches TRBD2 (5 bases). Trimming cost V 5 bases and J 7 bases, with 12 bases left between them. Germline CDR1 is SGHVS and CDR2 is FQNEAQ. The length of the CDR3 is 13 residues. The CDR3 region is CASSPIPGNEQFF. The CDR3 DNA reads as TGTGCCAGCAGCCCGATCCCGGGGAATGAGCAGTTCTTC.

The gene calls are TRBV11-2 and TRBJ2-7; 7 bases fit TRBD2. J was trimmed by 0 bases and V by 8 bases; bases with no gene match: 7. Germline V gives CDR1 SGHAT, CDR2 FQNNGV. CDR3 length equals 14 residues. The CDR3 DNA follows: TGTGCCAGCTCGTCTGGCGGGAGCTCCTACGAGCAGTACTTC. Protein: CASSSGGSSYEQYF.

The chain employs TRBV14 and TRBJ2-3; tentatively, D is TRBD1 (6 bases). There are 16 residues in the CDR3. Per the germline V gene, CDR1 is SGHDN and CDR2 is FVKESK. With 1 base removed from V and 0 bases from J, the gap between germline ends came to 11 bases. The CDR3 is CASSQGGHPSTDTQYF. The CDR3 DNA follows: TGTGCCAGCAGCCAAGGGGGACACCCTAGCACAGATACGCAGTATTTT.

The rearrangement uses TRBV27 and TRBJ2-7; a weak D match, TRBD2 (6 bases). Germline CDR1 and CDR2: MNHEY and SMNVEV (reference sequence). There are 14 residues in the CDR3. V was clipped by 3 bases and J by 0 bases, with 9 bases between them. The CDR3 spells CASSFGGTSYEQYF. The CDR3 coding sequence is TGTGCCAGCAGTTTTGGAGGGACCTCCTACGAGCAGTACTTC.

This clone was detected a few times. This chain links TRBV6-2 or TRBV6-3 with TRBJ2-5; D uncertain. This CDR3 has 13 amino acids. V gave up 2 bases and J gave up 5 bases, with 9 bases separating them. Germline CDR1 is MNHEY and CDR2 is SVGEGT. CDR3: CASSYGAAETQYF. CDR3 nucleotides: TGTGCCAGCAGTTACGGTGCGGCGGAGACCCAGTACTTC.

This chain uses TRBV28 with TRBJ1-2; 9 bases are shared with TRBD1. The CDR3 length is 15 residues. The J segment lost 3 bases and the V segment lost 2 bases, leaving 4 bases of the junction unmatched. The germline V gene encodes CDR1 MDHEN and CDR2 SYDVKM. The CDR3 nucleotides are TGTGCCAGCAGTTTAGGGGACAGGGCCCACTATGGCTACACCTTC. This translates into CASSLGDRAHYGYTF.

The chain couples TRBV29-1 to TRBJ1-1, with D perhaps matching TRBD1 (5 bases). Trimming removed 4 bases at V and 6 bases at J, with 21 bases between. Germline V CDR1 and CDR2: SQVTM, ANQGSEA. The CDR3 contains 15 residues. The CDR3, as DNA: TGCAGCGTTGCTACCCACACCGACAGTTTTGCTGAAGCTTTCTTT. This gives the protein CSVATHTDSFAEAFF.

This clone was observed a few times. The V call is TRBV3-1 (or the pseudogene TRBV3-2), the J call TRBJ1-1; a weak D match, TRBD1 (5 bases). In germline, CDR1 is LGHDT, CDR2 YNNKEL (reference sequence). V lost 5 bases, J lost 1 base, and 11 bases lay in between. This CDR3 has 14 amino acids. CDR3 loop: CASSERQRNTEAFF. CDR3 sequence (DNA): TGTGCCAGCAGCGAGAGACAGAGGAACACTGAAGCTTTCTTT.

V is TRBV7-6 and J is TRBJ1-3, with 8 bases that match TRBD1. V lost 5 bases, J lost 0 bases, and 3 bases stayed unmatched. CDR1 SGHVS and CDR2 FNYEAQ come from the germline V gene. The CDR3 extends over 15 amino acids. The CDR3 is CASSRTGYSGNTIYF. CDR3 coding DNA: TGTGCCAGCAGCCGGACAGGGTACTCTGGAAACACCATATATTTT.

The J gene is TRBJ1-3, the V gene TRBV21-1; TRBD1, the table's D call, was not compared with the DNA. TRBV21-1 is a documented pseudogene. This CDR3 has 16 residues. CDR3 sequence: CASSATQGFPGNTIYF. DNA of the CDR3: TGTGCCAGCAGCGCCACACAGGGGTTCCCTGGAAACACCATATATTTT.

The rearrangement uses TRBV19 and TRBJ2-3; weak D call: TRBD2 (6 bases). This CDR3 comprises 14 residues. Germline CDR1 is LNHDA and CDR2 is SQIVND (reference sequence). Trimming left V 8 bases short and J 1 base short, with 13 bases between. In nucleotides, the CDR3 is TGTGCCAGTTTGGGAGGAGGCCGCACAGATACGCAGTATTTT. It yields the protein CASLGGGRTDTQYF. The full variable domain, rest sourced from reference TRBV19 and TRBJ2-3, is DGGITQSPKYLFRKEGQNVTLSCEQNLNHDAMYWYRQDPGQGLRLIYYSQIVNDFQKGDIAEGYSVSREKKESFPLTVTSAQKNPTAFYLCASLGGGRTDTQYFGPGTRLTVL.

The chain has TRBV3-1 (or the pseudogene TRBV3-2) and TRBJ2-3, with D maybe TRBD1 (5 bases). The CDR3 length is 14 residues. V was trimmed by 1 base and J by 5 bases, leaving 10 bases between them. Germline V gene data show CDR1 as LGHDT and CDR2 as YNNKEL (reference sequence). The CDR3 spells CASSQAGTGDTQYF. The CDR3 nucleotides are TGTGCCAGCAGCCAAGCGGGTACAGGAGATACGCAGTATTTT.

The chain employs TRBV11-2 and TRBJ2-7; perhaps TRBD1 as D (6 bases). CDR3 size: 15 residues. CDR1 and CDR2 (germline): SGHAT, FQNNGV. The V end was cut by 1 base, the J end by 5 bases, with 15 bases between. The DNA of the CDR3 is TGTGCCAGCAGCTTAGCCCACAGGGTGATAGACGAGCAGTACTTC. This sequence encodes CASSLAHRVIDEQYF.

The DNA for the CDR3 is TGTGCCAGCAGCCCTTCTAGCGGGAGGCCTCAAGAGACCCAGTACTTC. Translation: CASSPSSGRPQETQYF. The chain has TRBV11-1 and TRBJ2-5; 11 bases match TRBD2. CDR1 and CDR2 (germline): SGHAT, FQDESV (reference sequence). This CDR3 is built from 16 residues. V was pared by 5 bases and J by 2 bases, with 7 bases of the junction left unmatched.

The chain links TRBV25-1 to TRBJ1-5; possible D gene TRBD1, 5 bases. The V end lost 6 bases, the J end lost 6 bases, and 15 bases lay between the germline ends. There are 14 residues in the CDR3. CDR1 MGHDK and CDR2 SYGVNS come from the germline V gene. The CDR3 coding sequence is TGTGCCAGCAGGGGTCAGGGTTCTGCTCAGCCCCAGCATTTT. This encodes CASRGQGSAQPQHF.

This chain connects TRBV2 to TRBJ1-5; 8 bases map to TRBD1. This CDR3 region has 16 residues. Trimming cost V 5 bases and J 2 bases; bases outside gene matches: 8. CDR1 and CDR2 (germline): SNHLY, FYNNEI. The DNA of the CDR3 is TGTGCCAGCAGTTGGCTGGGGACAGGTCGCAATCAGCCCCAGCATTTT. Translating gives CASSWLGTGRNQPQHF.

The rearrangement links TRBV10-3 to TRBJ1-1; 11 positions match TRBD1. This CDR3 spans 13 amino acids. V lost 7 bases and J lost 5; bases outside the gene matches: 3. Per the germline V gene, CDR1 is ENHRY and CDR2 is SYGVKD. This chain's CDR3 is CAITGTGGTEAFF. The CDR3 bases are TGTGCCATCACCGGGACAGGGGGAACTGAAGCTTTCTTT.

The V call is TRBV2, the J call TRBJ1-3; 8 positions match TRBD1. The CDR3 loop spans 14 amino acids. The trim removed 4 bases at V and 4 bases at J, leaving 3 bases unmatched. In germline, CDR1 is SNHLY, CDR2 FYNNEI. Here the CDR3 DNA reads TGTGCCAGCAGTGGGGACAGGCCGGGAAACACCATATATTTT. This sequence encodes CASSGDRPGNTIYF. Supplemented by reference TRBV2 and TRBJ1-3, the full variable domain reads EPEVTQTPSHQVTQMGQEVILRCVPISNHLYFYWYRQILGQKVEFLVSFYNNEISEKSEIFDDQFSVERPDGSNFTLKIRSTKLEDSAMYFCASSGDRPGNTIYFGEGSWLTVV.

This chain joins TRBV27 and TRBJ2-1; weak D call: TRBD2 (6 bases). This CDR3 has 14 amino acids. V lost 8 bases and J lost 10, with 21 bases in between. Germline V lookup: CDR1 MNHEY, CDR2 SMNVEV (reference sequence). CDR3 in DNA: TGTGCCAGCCAGTCCTGGCGGGATATGCGCGAGCAGTTCTTC. This translates into CASQSWRDMREQFF.

The count of this clone is one. The rearrangement joins TRBV6-5 to TRBJ2-7; 8 bases are a match to TRBD2. The V gene's germline CDR1 is MNHEY and CDR2 SVGAGI. CDR3 length: 15 amino acids. V gave up 2 bases and J gave up 0 bases; unmatched junction bases: 3. CDR3 bases: TGTGCCAGCAGTTACACCGGGACTAGCTCCTACGAGCAGTACTTC. Translating it yields CASSYTGTSSYEQYF.

To note about this clone: Its ends do not fully match the called genes, so a read error is possible. The V gene is TRBV7-7, the J gene TRBJ2-3; tentative D call: TRBD2 (6 bases). CDR3 length: 15 amino acids. CDR1 and CDR2 (germline): SSHAT, FNYEAQ (reference sequence). CDR3 in amino acids: CASSFAGKSTDTQYF. The CDR3 nucleotides read TGTGCTAGCAGCTTTGCGGGGAAAAGCACAGATACGCAGTATTTT.

This clone came up once. The gene calls are TRBV30 and TRBJ2-3, with 8 nucleotides matching TRBD2. The germline CDR1 and CDR2 sequences are GTSNPN and SVGIG (reference sequence). This CDR3 comprises 13 residues. The junction had 2 bases not matched to a gene; V was cut back by 2 bases and J by 4 bases. The CDR3 loop reads CAWSSGSSDTQYF. As DNA, the CDR3 is TGTGCCTGGAGTAGCGGGAGCTCAGATACGCAGTATTTT.

The chain joins TRBV12-3 or TRBV12-4 to TRBJ1-1; 9 positions match TRBD1. The V segment lost 6 bases and the J segment 4 bases; nucleotides outside the gene matches: 3. CDR3 length: 13 residues. The CDR3 DNA reads as TGTGCCAGCAGCCAGGACAGGGGCACTGAAGCTTTCTTT. Encoded protein: CASSQDRGTEAFF.

This clone was detected a few times. V gene TRBV10-3 combines with J gene TRBJ1-2, with 8 bases aligning to TRBD1. V shed 6 bases, J shed 0 bases, and the junction held 3 bases outside the gene matches. The length of the CDR3 is 14 residues. Germline CDR1 reads ENHRY; CDR2 reads SYGVKD. CDR3 residues: CAIRGQATNYGYTF. The CDR3 DNA sequence: TGTGCCATCAGGGGACAGGCGACTAACTATGGCTACACCTTC.

The rearrangement links TRBV9 to TRBJ1-3; D is perhaps TRBD1 (5 bases). Trimming shortened V by 0 bases and J by 10 bases, and 8 bases separated the two germline ends. The CDR3 extends over 12 amino acids. Germline CDR1 SGDLS, CDR2 YYNGEE. DNA of the CDR3: TGTGCCAGCAGCGTAGACAAGGGGACCATATATTTT. Its translation: CASSVDKGTIYF.

The chain carries TRBV24-1 and TRBJ2-1; the match to TRBD2 covers 8 bases. The J segment lost 7 bases and the V segment lost 3 bases, leaving 7 bases of the junction unmatched. Germline loops: CDR1 KGHDR, CDR2 SFDVKD. The CDR3 is 15 amino acids. CDR3 sequence: CATSDPKTSGNEQFF. For the CDR3, the DNA is TGTGCCACCAGTGATCCGAAAACTAGCGGAAATGAGCAGTTCTTC.